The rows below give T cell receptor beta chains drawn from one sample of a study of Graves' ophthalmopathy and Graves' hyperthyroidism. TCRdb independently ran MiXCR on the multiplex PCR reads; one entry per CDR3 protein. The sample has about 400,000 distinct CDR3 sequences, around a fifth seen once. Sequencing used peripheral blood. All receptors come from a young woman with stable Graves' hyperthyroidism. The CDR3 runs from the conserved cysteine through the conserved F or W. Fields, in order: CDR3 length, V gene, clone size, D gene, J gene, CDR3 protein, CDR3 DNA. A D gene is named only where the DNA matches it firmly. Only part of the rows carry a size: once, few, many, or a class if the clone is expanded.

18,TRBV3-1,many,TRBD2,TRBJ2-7,CASSLPEGSGRTINEQYF,TGTGCCAGCAGCCTCCCGGAGGGTAGCGGGAGGACCATTAACGAGCAGTACTTC
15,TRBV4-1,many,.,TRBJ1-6,CASSLIGPFNSPLHF,TGCGCCAGCAGCCTCATCGGCCCTTTTAATTCACCCCTCCACTTT
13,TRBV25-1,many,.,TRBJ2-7,CASSERLGYEQYF,TGTGCCAGCAGTGAGAGGCTTGGCTACGAGCAGTACTTC
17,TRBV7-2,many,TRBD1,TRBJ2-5,CASSKFGQGEGQETQYF,TGTGCCAGCAGCAAATTCGGACAGGGGGAGGGACAAGAGACCCAGTACTTC
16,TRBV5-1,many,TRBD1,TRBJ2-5,CASSLATGGGKETQYF,TGCGCCAGCAGCTTGGCGACAGGGGGCGGGAAGGAGACCCAGTACTTC
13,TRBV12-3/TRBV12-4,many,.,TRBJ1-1,CASSRVWGDEAFF,TGTGCCAGCAGTCGCGTTTGGGGAGATGAAGCTTTCTTT
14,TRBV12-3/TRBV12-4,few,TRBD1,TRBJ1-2,CASSLSGGSGGYTF,TGTGCCAGCAGTTTATCAGGGGGCTCTGGTGGCTACACCTTC
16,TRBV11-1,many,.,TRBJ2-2,CASSQYGRTWTGELFF,TGTGCCAGCAGCCAATACGGTAGAACCTGGACCGGGGAGCTGTTTTTT
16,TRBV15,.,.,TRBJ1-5,CATSRVTGPGNQPQHF,TGTGCCACCAGCAGAGTTACGGGGCCGGGCAATCAGCCCCAGCATTTT
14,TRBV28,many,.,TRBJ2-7,CASSPQGTTYEQYF,TGTGCCAGCAGTCCCCAGGGGACTACCTACGAGCAGTACTTC
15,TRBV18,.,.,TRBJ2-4,CASSPPSTAKNIQYF,TGTGCCAGCTCACCACCGAGTACGGCCAAAAACATTCAGTACTTC
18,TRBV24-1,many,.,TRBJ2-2,CATSDLRLLAFNTGELFF,TGTGCCACCAGTGATTTGAGGTTGTTGGCATTCAACACCGGGGAGCTGTTTTTT
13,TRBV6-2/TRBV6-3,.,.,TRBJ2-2,CASSYLLAGELFF,TGTGCCAGCAGTTACCTGTTGGCCGGGGAGCTGTTTTTT
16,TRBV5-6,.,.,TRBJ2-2,CASSSSVLANTGELFF,TGTGCCAGCAGCTCTAGTGTCCTAGCGAACACCGGGGAGCTGTTTTTT
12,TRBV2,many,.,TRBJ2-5,CASKGGGETQYF,TGTGCCAGCAAGGGAGGGGGCGAGACCCAGTACTTC
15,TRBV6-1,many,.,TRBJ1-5,CASSEFGGGNQPQHF,TGTGCCAGCAGTGAATTTGGGGGCGGAAATCAGCCCCAGCATTTT
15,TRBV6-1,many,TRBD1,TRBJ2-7,CASSGQGISSYEQYF,TGTGCCAGCAGCGGACAGGGGATTAGCTCCTACGAGCAGTACTTC
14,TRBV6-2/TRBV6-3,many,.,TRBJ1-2,CASKAQGVNYGYTF,TGTGCCAGCAAGGCACAGGGAGTTAACTATGGCTACACCTTC
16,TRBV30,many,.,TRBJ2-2,CASDLGPGGLTGELFF,TGTGCCTCTGACCTGGGCCCCGGGGGGCTCACCGGGGAGCTGTTTTTT
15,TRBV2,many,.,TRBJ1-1,CASSFKSIMNTEAFF,TGTGCCAGCAGTTTCAAATCGATCATGAACACTGAAGCTTTCTTT
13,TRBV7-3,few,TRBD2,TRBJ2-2,CASSLLAGGELFF,TGTGCCAGCAGCTTACTAGCGGGCGGGGAGCTGTTTTTT
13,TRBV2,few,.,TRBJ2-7,CASSERGLSEQYF,TGTGCCAGCAGTGAACGGGGCCTAAGCGAGCAGTACTTC
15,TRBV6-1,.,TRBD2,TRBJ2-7,CASSARLAGAYEQCF,TGTGCCAGCAGTGCCAGACTAGCAGGAGCCTACGAGCAGTGCTTC
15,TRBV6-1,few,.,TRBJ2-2,CASSEGIGLTGELFF,TGTGCCAGCAGTGAAGGAATAGGGCTCACCGGGGAGCTGTTTTTT
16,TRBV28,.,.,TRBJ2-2,CASSFSLALVAGELFF,TGTGCCAGTAGTTTTAGTCTAGCTCTCGTCGCCGGGGAGCTGTTTTTT
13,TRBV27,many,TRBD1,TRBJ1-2,CASRSTGGYGYTF,TGTGCCAGCAGGTCGACAGGGGGCTATGGCTACACCTTC
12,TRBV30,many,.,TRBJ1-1,CAWRSTRTEAFF,TGTGCCTGGAGGTCCACCCGGACTGAAGCTTTCTTT
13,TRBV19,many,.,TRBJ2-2,CASSIRDPGELFF,TGTGCCAGTAGTATCAGAGACCCTGGGGAGCTGTTTTTT
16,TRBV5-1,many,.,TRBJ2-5,CASSWTDRKFQETQYF,TGCGCCAGCAGCTGGACAGACAGGAAATTTCAAGAGACCCAGTACTTC
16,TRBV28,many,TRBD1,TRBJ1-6,CASSLDLTGLNSPLHF,TGTGCCAGCAGCCTCGACCTGACAGGGTTAAATTCACCCCTCCACTTT
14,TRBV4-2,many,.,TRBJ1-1,CASSQDIGNTEAFF,TGTGCCAGCAGCCAAGATATCGGGAACACTGAAGCTTTCTTT
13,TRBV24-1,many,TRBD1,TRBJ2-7,CATSGTASYEQYF,TGTGCCACCTCCGGGACAGCTTCCTACGAGCAGTACTTC
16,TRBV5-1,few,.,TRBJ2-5,CASSLETEGPQETQYF,TGCGCCAGCAGCTTGGAAACGGAGGGCCCCCAAGAGACCCAGTACTTC
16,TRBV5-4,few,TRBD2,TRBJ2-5,CASSSTTSGEQETQYF,TGTGCCAGCAGCTCTACGACTAGCGGGGAACAAGAGACCCAGTACTTC
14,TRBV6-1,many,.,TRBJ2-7,CASSEPRGSYEQYF,TGTGCCAGCAGTGAACCAAGGGGGAGCTACGAGCAGTACTTC
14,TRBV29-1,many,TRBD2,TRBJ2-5,CSVDPAGVVETQYF,TGCAGCGTTGACCCAGCGGGAGTGGTAGAGACCCAGTACTTC
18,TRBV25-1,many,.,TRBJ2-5,CASSESSQLGVRLETQYF,TGTGCCAGCAGTGAATCCTCCCAGTTGGGGGTTAGGTTGGAGACCCAGTACTTC
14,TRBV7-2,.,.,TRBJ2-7,CASSLALGQSEQYF,TGTGCCAGCAGCTTAGCTCTCGGACAGAGCGAGCAGTACTTC
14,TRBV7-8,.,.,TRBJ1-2,CASSAYREDYGYTF,TGTGCCAGCAGCGCCTACAGGGAAGACTATGGCTACACCTTC
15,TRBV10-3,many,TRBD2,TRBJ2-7,CAISTKRGSSYEQYF,TGTGCCATCAGTACCAAGCGGGGGAGCTCCTACGAGCAGTACTTC
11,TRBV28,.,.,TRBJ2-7,CAISAWFEQYF,TGTGCCATCAGCGCATGGTTCGAGCAGTACTTC
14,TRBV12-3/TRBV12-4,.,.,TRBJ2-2,CASSFNREGGELFF,TGTGCCAGCAGTTTTAACAGGGAGGGTGGGGAGCTGTTTTTT
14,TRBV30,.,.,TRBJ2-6,CAWTAQTGANVLTF,TGTGCCTGGACAGCACAGACTGGGGCCAACGTCCTGACTTTC
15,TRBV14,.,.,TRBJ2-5,CASSVTRDSQETQYF,TGTGCCAGCAGTGTCACCCGGGACTCCCAAGAGACCCAGTACTTC
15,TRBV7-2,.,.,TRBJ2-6,CASSQLSSGANVLTF,TGTGCCAGCAGCCAACTAAGCTCTGGGGCCAACGTCCTGACTTTC
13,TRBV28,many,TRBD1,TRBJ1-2,CASEDRAYYGYTF,TGTGCCAGCGAGGACAGGGCCTACTATGGCTACACCTTC
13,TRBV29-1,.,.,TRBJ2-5,CSVDGLYGETQYF,TGCAGCGTTGATGGCCTGTACGGAGAGACCCAGTACTTC
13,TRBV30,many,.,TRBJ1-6,CAWSGQDNSPLHF,TGTGCCTGGAGTGGGCAGGATAATTCACCCCTCCACTTT
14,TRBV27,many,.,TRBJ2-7,CASRTTGTAYEQYF,TGTGCCAGCAGGACAACCGGGACCGCCTACGAGCAGTACTTC
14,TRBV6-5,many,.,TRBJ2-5,CASSYMTPQETQYF,TGTGCCAGCAGTTACATGACTCCCCAAGAGACCCAGTACTTC
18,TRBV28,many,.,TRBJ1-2,CASILAGVRGHGGYGYTF,TGTGCCAGCATTCTTGCAGGGGTACGGGGGCACGGTGGCTATGGCTACACCTTC
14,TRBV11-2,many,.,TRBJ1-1,CASSLERWNTEAFF,TGTGCCAGCAGCTTAGAGCGGTGGAACACTGAAGCTTTCTTT
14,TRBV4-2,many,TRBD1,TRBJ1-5,CASSLWQGGEPQHF,TGTGCCAGCAGCCTTTGGCAGGGGGGGGAGCCCCAGCATTTT
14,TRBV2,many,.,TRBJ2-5,CATHGLLRQETQYF,TGTGCCACCCACGGGCTGCTGCGACAAGAGACCCAGTACTTC
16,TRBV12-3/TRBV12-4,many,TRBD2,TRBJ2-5,CASSLRGAGVGETQYF,TGTGCCAGCAGTTTAAGAGGAGCGGGAGTTGGAGAGACCCAGTACTTC